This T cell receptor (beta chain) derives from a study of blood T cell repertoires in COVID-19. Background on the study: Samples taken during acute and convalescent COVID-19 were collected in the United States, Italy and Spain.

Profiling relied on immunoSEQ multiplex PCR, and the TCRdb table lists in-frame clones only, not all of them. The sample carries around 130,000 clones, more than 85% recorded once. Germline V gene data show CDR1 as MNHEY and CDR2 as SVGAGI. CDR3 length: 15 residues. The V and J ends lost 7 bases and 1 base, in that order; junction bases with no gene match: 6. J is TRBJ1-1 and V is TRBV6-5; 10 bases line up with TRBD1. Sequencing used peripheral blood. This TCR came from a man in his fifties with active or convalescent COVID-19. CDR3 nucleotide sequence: TGTGCCAGCATCAAGACAGGGGGCGCGAACACTGAAGCTTTCTTT. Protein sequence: CASIKTGGANTEAFF.